Detailed here is one TCR beta chain. The antigen is unknown. Profiling relied on immunoSEQ multiplex PCR, and the TCRdb table lists in-frame clones only, not all of them. The table lists about 45,000 clones, under 90% of them singletons, with 15% to 20% in the top ten. This specimen comes from a study of T cells in localized non-small cell lung cancer. Study-wide points: Heterogeneity remains possible, as sequencing covered one tumor region only. Longer overall survival associated with higher blood T cell density; shorter survival with higher adjacent-lung clonality. Median around 54 top-100 tumor clones were shared with paired adjacent lung. T cell clonality was highest in uninvolved adjacent lung, above tumor.

V was cut by 6 bases and J by 4 bases, with 12 bases left in between. The CDR3 consists of 12 residues. Germline V gene sequence: CDR1 SQVTM, CDR2 ANQGSEA. Here the sequenced sample was peripheral blood mononuclear cells, taken before any cancer treatment. The chain carries TRBV29-1 and TRBJ1-2, with D uncertain. The sequence was obtained from a man between 40 and 70 years old with stage III lung adenocarcinoma. The CDR3, as DNA: TGCAGCGTACGGGGTTTAGGCTATGGCTACACCTTC. Its translation is CSVRGLGYGYTF. The complete variable domain, with remaining parts taken from reference TRBV29-1 and TRBJ1-2, reads SAVISQKPSRDICQRGTSLTIQCQVDSQVTMMFWYRQQPGQSLTLIATANQGSEATYESGFVIDKFPISRPNLTFSTLTVSNMSPEDSSIYLCSVRGLGYGYTFGSGTRLTVV.